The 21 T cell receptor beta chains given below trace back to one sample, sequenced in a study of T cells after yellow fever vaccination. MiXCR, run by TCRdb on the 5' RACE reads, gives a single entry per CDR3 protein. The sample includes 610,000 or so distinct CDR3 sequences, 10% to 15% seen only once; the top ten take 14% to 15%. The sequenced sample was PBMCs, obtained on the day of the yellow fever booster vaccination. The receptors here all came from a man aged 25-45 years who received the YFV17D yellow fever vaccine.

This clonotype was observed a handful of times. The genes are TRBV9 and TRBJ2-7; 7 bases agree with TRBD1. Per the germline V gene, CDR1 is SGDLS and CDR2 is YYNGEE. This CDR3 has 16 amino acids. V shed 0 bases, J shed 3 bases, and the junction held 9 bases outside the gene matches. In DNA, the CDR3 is TGTGCCAGCAGCGTAGCTCCCTCCCGGGACAGCTACGAGCAGTACTTC. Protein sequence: CASSVAPSRDSYEQYF.

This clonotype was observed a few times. CDR3 residues: CASSAMTSHNGGEQFF. CDR3 sequence (DNA): TGTGCCAGCAGCGCGATGACTAGCCACAACGGGGGGGAGCAGTTCTTC. The chain is built from TRBV5-5 and TRBJ2-1; 7 nucleotides agree with TRBD2. Per germline, CDR1 SGHKS and CDR2 YYEKEE (reference sequence). This CDR3 is 16 amino acids long. J was trimmed by 10 bases and V by 4 bases; bases with no gene match: 17.

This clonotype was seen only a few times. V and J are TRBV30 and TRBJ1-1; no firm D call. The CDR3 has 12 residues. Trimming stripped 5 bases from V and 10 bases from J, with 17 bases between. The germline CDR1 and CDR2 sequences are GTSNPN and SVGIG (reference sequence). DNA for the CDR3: TGTGCCTGGTCCCGGACCTCCGGGAGAGCTTTCTTT. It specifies CAWSRTSGRAFF.

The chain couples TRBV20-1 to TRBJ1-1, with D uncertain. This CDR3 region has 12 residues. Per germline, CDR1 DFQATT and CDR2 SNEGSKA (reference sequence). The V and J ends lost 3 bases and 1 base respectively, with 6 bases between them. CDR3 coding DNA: TGCAGTGCTAGGTCTCAGAACACTGAAGCTTTCTTT. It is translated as CSARSQNTEAFF.

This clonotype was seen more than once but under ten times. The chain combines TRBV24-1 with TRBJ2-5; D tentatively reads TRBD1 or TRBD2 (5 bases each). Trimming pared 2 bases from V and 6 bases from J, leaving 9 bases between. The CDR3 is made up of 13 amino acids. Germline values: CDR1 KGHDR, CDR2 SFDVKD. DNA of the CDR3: TGTGCCACCAGTGATTCGGGACGGAAGACCCAGTACTTC. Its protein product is CATSDSGRKTQYF.

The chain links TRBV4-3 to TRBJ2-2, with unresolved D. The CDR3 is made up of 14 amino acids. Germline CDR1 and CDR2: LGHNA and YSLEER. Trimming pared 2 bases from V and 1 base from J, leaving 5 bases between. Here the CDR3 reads CASSQYQNTGELFF. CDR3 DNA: TGCGCCAGCAGCCAATACCAGAACACCGGGGAGCTGTTTTTT.

As DNA, the CDR3 is TGCGCCAGCGTTCGACTAGAAGGTTCCACAGATACGCAGTATTTT. Translating it yields CASVRLEGSTDTQYF. V gene TRBV5-1 combines with J gene TRBJ2-3; D might be TRBD2 (6 bases). CDR1 and CDR2 from the germline V gene are SGHRS and YFSETQ. This CDR3 spans 15 amino acids. With 7 bases removed from V and 2 bases from J, the gap between germline ends came to 17 bases. Full variable domain (rest looked up from reference TRBV5-1 and TRBJ2-3): KAGVTQTPRYLIKTRGQQVTLSCSPISGHRSVSWYQQTPGQGLQFLFEYFSETQRNKGNFPGRFSGRQFSNSRSEMNVSTLELGDSALYLCASVRLEGSTDTQYFGPGTRLTVL.

CDR3 nucleotide sequence: TGTGCCAGCAGCCAAAATTTTAACTATGGCTACACCTTC. Translation gives CASSQNFNYGYTF. This sequence joins TRBV3-1 and TRBJ1-2; the D is unclear. Looked up from germline, CDR1 is LGHDT and CDR2 is YNNKEL (reference sequence). Trimming pared 2 bases from V and 1 base from J, leaving 5 bases between. This CDR3 comprises 13 residues.

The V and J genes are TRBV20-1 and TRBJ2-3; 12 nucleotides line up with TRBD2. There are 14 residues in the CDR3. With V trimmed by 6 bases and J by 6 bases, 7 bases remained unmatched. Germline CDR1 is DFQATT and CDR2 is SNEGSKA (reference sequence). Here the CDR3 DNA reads TGCAGTGCAACTACTAGCGGGAGGCTGGATACGCAGTATTTT. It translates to CSATTSGRLDTQYF.

The CDR3 region has the DNA TGTGCCAGCAGCTTACTCGGACAGACCAGCTACGAGCAGTACTTC. Amino acids: CASSLLGQTSYEQYF. The genes are TRBV5-5 and TRBJ2-7; weak D call: TRBD1 (6 bases). Germline lookup yields CDR1 SGHKS and CDR2 YYEKEE (reference sequence). Trimming pared 2 bases from V and 3 bases from J, leaving 15 bases between. The CDR3 runs to 15 residues. Filled out from reference TRBV5-5 and TRBJ2-7, the complete variable domain reads DAGVTQSPTHLIKTRGQQVTLRCSPISGHKSVSWYQQVLGQGPQFIFQYYEKEERGRGNFPDRFSARQFPNYSSELNVNALLLGDSALYLCASSLLGQTSYEQYFGPGTRLTVT.

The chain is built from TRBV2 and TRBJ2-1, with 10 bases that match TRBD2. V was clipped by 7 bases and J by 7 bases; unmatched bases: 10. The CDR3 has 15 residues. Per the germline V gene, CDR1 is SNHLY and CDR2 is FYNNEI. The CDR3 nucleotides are TGTGCCAGCAATCTCCCGGGACTAGCGTCGAATGAGCAGTTCTTC. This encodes CASNLPGLASNEQFF.

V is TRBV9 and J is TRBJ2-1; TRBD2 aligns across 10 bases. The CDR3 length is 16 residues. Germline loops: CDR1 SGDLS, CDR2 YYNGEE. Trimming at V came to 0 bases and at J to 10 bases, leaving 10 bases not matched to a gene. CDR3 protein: CASSVGGTSGTGEQFF. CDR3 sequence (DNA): TGTGCCAGCAGCGTAGGGGGCACTAGCGGGACTGGGGAGCAGTTCTTC.

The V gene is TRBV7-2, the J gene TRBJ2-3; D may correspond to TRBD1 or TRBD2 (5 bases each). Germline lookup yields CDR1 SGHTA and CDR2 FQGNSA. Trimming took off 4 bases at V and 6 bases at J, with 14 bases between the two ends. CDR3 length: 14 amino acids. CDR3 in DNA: TGTGCCAGCAGCTCACGGACACGGACTGATACGCAGTATTTT. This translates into CASSSRTRTDTQYF. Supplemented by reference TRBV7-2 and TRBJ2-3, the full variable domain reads GAGVSQSPSNKVTEKGKDVELRCDPISGHTALYWYRQSLGQGLEFLIYFQGNSAPDKSGLPSDRFSAERTGGSVSTLTIQRTQQEDSAVYLCASSSRTRTDTQYFGPGTRLTVL.

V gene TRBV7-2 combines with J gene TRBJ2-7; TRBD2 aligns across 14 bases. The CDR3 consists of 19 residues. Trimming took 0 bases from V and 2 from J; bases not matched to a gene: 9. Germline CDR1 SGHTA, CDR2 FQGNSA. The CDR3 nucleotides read TGTGCCAGCAGCTTAGCTGGCGGGACTAGCGGGAGAGGTCCCTACGAGCAGTACTTC. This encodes CASSLAGGTSGRGPYEQYF.

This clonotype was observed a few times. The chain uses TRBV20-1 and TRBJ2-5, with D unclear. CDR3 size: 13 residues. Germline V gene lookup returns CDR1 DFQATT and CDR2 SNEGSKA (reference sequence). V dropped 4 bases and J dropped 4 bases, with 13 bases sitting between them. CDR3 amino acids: CSAIIRVAETQYF. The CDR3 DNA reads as TGCAGTGCTATTATAAGGGTGGCAGAGACCCAGTACTTC.

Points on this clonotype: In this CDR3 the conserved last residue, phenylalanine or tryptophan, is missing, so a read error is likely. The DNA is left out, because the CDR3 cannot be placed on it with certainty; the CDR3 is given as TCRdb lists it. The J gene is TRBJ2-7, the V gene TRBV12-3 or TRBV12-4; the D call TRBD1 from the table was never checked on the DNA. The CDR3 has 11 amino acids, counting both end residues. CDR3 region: CASSLGRTGCP.

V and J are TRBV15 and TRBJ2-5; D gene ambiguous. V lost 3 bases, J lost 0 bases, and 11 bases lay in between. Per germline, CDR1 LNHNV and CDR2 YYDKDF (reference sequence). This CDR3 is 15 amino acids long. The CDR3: CATSRRQEYQETQYF. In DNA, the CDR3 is TGTGCCACCAGCAGGCGCCAGGAGTACCAAGAGACCCAGTACTTC.

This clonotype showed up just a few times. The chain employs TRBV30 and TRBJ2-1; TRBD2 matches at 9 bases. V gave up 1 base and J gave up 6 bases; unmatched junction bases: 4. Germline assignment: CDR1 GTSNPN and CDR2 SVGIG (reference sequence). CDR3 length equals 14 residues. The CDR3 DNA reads TGTGCCTGGAGTGGACTAGCGGAGATCAATGAGCAGTTCTTC. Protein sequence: CAWSGLAEINEQFF.

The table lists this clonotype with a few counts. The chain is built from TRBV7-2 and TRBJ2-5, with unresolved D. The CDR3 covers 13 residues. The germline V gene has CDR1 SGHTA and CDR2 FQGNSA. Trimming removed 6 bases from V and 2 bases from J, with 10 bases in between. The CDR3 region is CASSQIPQETQYF. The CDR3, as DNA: TGTGCCAGCAGTCAAATCCCTCAAGAGACCCAGTACTTC.

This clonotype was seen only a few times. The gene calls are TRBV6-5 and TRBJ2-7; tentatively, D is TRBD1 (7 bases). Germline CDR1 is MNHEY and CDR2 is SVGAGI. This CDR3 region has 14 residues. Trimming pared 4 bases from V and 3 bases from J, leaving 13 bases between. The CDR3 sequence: CASSWAGQNYEQYF. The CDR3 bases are TGTGCCAGCAGTTGGGCGGGACAGAACTACGAGCAGTACTTC.

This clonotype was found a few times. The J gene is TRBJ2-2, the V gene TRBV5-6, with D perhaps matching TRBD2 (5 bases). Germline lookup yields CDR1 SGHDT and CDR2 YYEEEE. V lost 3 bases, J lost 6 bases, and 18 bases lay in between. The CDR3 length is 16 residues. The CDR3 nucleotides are TGTGCCAGCAGCTACCTAGCTTTCCAAATGTCCGGGGAGCTGTTTTTT. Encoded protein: CASSYLAFQMSGELFF. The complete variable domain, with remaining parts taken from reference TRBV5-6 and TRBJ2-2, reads DAGVTQSPTHLIKTRGQQVTLRCSPKSGHDTVSWYQQALGQGPQFIFQYYEEEERQRGNFPDRFSGHQFPNYSSELNVNALLLGDSALYLCASSYLAFQMSGELFFGEGSRLTVL.